Below, 13 T cell receptor beta chains from the same sample are listed, as sequenced in a study of post-analysis software for immune sequencing data. Study outcomes and limitations: TRBV5-6, TRBV5-1 and TRBV20-1 were among four or five TRBV segments more frequent in patients than controls.

cDNA libraries of TCR beta carried unique molecular identifiers. A single record per CDR3 protein comes from TCRdb applying MiXCR to the PCR reads. The profile shows more than 450,000 distinct CDR3 sequences, around a third of them singletons. These TCRs' antigens remain unknown. The source material was blood. The receptors stem from a girl younger than 18 with multiple sclerosis.

DNA for the CDR3: TGCAGCGTTGAATCTGTGGGGGCGGTCTATGGCTACACCTTC. Its translation is CSVESVGAVYGYTF. V gene TRBV29-1 combines with J gene TRBJ1-2; D might be TRBD1 (6 bases). The CDR3 length is 14 residues. V was pared by 2 bases and J by 4 bases, with 14 bases between. The V gene's germline CDR1 is SQVTM and CDR2 ANQGSEA.

In this sample, this clonotype turned up once. The chain recombines TRBV7-2 with TRBJ2-7; D unresolved. Trimming left V 3 bases short and J 1 base short, with 13 bases between. The CDR3 runs to 15 residues. Per the germline V gene, CDR1 is SGHTA and CDR2 is FQGNSA. The CDR3 sequence is CASSFSDGLSYEQYF. The DNA for the CDR3 is TGTGCCAGCAGCTTCTCGGACGGGCTATCCTACGAGCAGTACTTC.

The chain recombines TRBV6-1 with TRBJ2-2; D might be TRBD1 (6 bases). Germline V lookup: CDR1 MNHNS, CDR2 SASEGT. CDR3 length equals 12 residues. Trimming left V 6 bases short and J 5 bases short, with 7 bases between. In nucleotides, the CDR3 is TGTGCCAGCAGCGGACAGACCGGGGAGCTGTTTTTT. Its translation: CASSGQTGELFF.

This clonotype was detected only a few times. This rearrangement joins TRBV5-6 to TRBJ2-3; D call uncertain. V lost 0 bases and J lost 2, with 13 bases in between. The germline gives CDR1 SGHDT, CDR2 YYEEEE. The length of the CDR3 is 16 residues. CDR3: CASSLGGPQPTDTQYF. The DNA for the CDR3 is TGTGCCAGCAGCTTGGGAGGTCCCCAACCCACAGATACGCAGTATTTT. Together with reference TRBV5-6 and TRBJ2-3, the CDR3 gives the full variable domain: DAGVTQSPTHLIKTRGQQVTLRCSPKSGHDTVSWYQQALGQGPQFIFQYYEEEERQRGNFPDRFSGHQFPNYSSELNVNALLLGDSALYLCASSLGGPQPTDTQYFGPGTRLTVL.

The V and J genes are TRBV10-1 and TRBJ2-4; D might be TRBD1 or TRBD2, each matching 5 bases. The DNA end is a closer match to TRBJ2-7, so the J assignment may be wrong. CDR1 WNHNN and CDR2 SYGVQD come from the germline V gene (reference sequence). The CDR3 sequence is 14 residues long. The CDR3 is CASSESGDGYEQYF. Here the CDR3 DNA reads TGCGCCAGCAGTGAGTCGGGGGACGGGTACGAGCAGTACTTC.

The gene calls are TRBV19 and TRBJ1-6; 9 bases fit TRBD1. V trimming: 3 bases; J trimming: 10 bases; junction bases outside the gene matches: 7. CDR3 length: 15 residues. From germline, CDR1 is LNHDA and CDR2 SQIVND (reference sequence). The CDR3 DNA follows: TGTGCCAGTAGTATGGTGGGGACAGGGCTATCACCCCTCCACTTT. It yields the protein CASSMVGTGLSPLHF.

J is TRBJ1-1 and V is TRBV12-3 or TRBV12-4, with D tentatively TRBD1 (5 bases). This CDR3 comprises 13 residues. Trimming pared 6 bases from V and 10 bases from J, leaving 18 bases between. In DNA form, the CDR3 reads TGTGCCAGCAGCCCCGGGACCCCCCCACTAGCTTTCTTT. Translation gives CASSPGTPPLAFF.

This clonotype has more than one count but fewer than ten. This chain links TRBV5-1 with TRBJ2-5, with unresolved D. The CDR3 runs 13 residues. With 2 bases removed from V and 5 bases from J, the gap between germline ends came to 10 bases. Germline assignment: CDR1 SGHRS and CDR2 YFSETQ. The CDR3 protein is CASSLTRLETQYF. CDR3 DNA: TGCGCCAGCAGCTTAACAAGGCTGGAGACCCAGTACTTC.

V and J are TRBV2 and TRBJ2-1; TRBD2 matches 10 bases. CDR3 length: 14 amino acids. Germline assignment: CDR1 SNHLY and CDR2 FYNNEI. The V and J ends lost 7 bases and 5 bases, in that order; junction bases with no gene match: 5. The CDR3 nucleotides are TGTGCCAGCATTAGCGGGGGGCTGGACAATGAGCAGTTCTTC. It specifies CASISGGLDNEQFF.

This chain links TRBV28 with TRBJ1-5; D is ambiguous. Trimming cost V 6 bases and J 0 bases, with 12 bases left between them. The CDR3 covers 15 residues. Per the germline V gene, CDR1 is MDHEN and CDR2 is SYDVKM. The CDR3 spells CASSLRAGSNQPQHF. In DNA, the CDR3 is TGTGCCAGCAGCCTCCGGGCGGGTAGCAATCAGCCCCAGCATTTT.

With regard to this clonotype: A junction end diverges from the germline sequence, so it may reflect a read error. The chain links TRBV5-1 to TRBJ2-7; D gene ambiguous. Germline-derived CDR1 and CDR2 are SGHRS and YFSETQ. The CDR3 sequence is 13 residues long. CDR3: CTSSLAYGNEQYF. The CDR3 DNA reads TGCACCAGCAGCTTGGCTTATGGGAACGAGCAGTACTTC.

The chain recombines TRBV5-6 with TRBJ2-5; 9 nucleotides match TRBD1. After removal of 10 bases from V and 3 bases from J, the junction contained 16 bases not matched to a gene. Germline assignment: CDR1 SGHDT and CDR2 YYEEEE. The CDR3 consists of 16 residues. The CDR3 DNA is TGTGCCGGCTTTTCACCGGGACAGGGCGGTAAAGAGACCCAGTACTTC. Its protein is CAGFSPGQGGKETQYF.

The chain has TRBV10-3 and TRBJ2-3; D tentatively fits TRBD1 or TRBD2 (6 bases each). The V gene's germline CDR1 is ENHRY and CDR2 SYGVKD. Trimming removed 7 bases from V and 2 bases from J, with 10 bases in between. CDR3 length: 13 amino acids. CDR3 sequence: CAIKWGATDTQYF. CDR3 nucleotides: TGTGCCATCAAATGGGGGGCCACAGATACGCAGTATTTT.